This TCR beta chain was sequenced during a study of cytomegalovirus exposure and HLA in healthy donors. Study results and caveats: Sequencing artifact likely explains a cluster of highly shared sequence variants. Being indistinguishable, some V segments were excluded, TRBV6-2 and TRBV6-3 among them. Many donors shared some public TCRs, even though most TCR sequences were rare.

For this clone: Its antigen is unidentified.

Healthy bone marrow donors made up the donor group. Germline loops: CDR1 KGHSH, CDR2 LQKENI. Unmatched junction bases numbered 8, after V lost 6 bases and J lost 2 bases. The CDR3 is made up of 16 amino acids. With 60 Vbeta and 13 Jbeta primers, the PCR was carried out. The data were produced by immunoSEQ multiplex PCR, yet TCRdb's version contains in-frame clones alone and is incomplete. This sample has some 90,000 clones, with under 85% found just once. Sequenced: PBMCs. The V and J genes are TRBV18 and TRBJ2-3; 10 bases fit TRBD2. This sequence originates from a man younger than 40 in good health and CMV-seronegative. In DNA, the CDR3 is TGTGCCAGCTCGTCTCGTAGCGGGGGGACCACAGATACGCAGTATTTT. Its translation is CASSSRSGGTTDTQYF.